This TCR beta chain was documented in a study of cytomegalovirus exposure and HLA in healthy donors. As regards this clone: As yet, its antigen is unknown.

Researchers ran the PCR with 60 Vbeta and 13 Jbeta primers. Using immunoSEQ multiplex PCR, the repertoire was profiled, and TCRdb retains in-frame clones only, with some absent. The sample contains some 160,000 clones, roughly 85% of which appear only once. Regarding donors, all were healthy bone marrow donors. Study-wide findings and caveats: TRBV6-2, TRBV6-3 and some other V segments were excluded as indistinguishable.

The CDR3 runs to 15 residues. Looked up from germline, CDR1 is MNHEY and CDR2 is SMNVEV (reference sequence). Germline trimming cut 6 bases from V and 4 bases from J; bases unmatched to any gene: 10. The V gene is TRBV27, the J gene TRBJ2-7, with TRBD1 matching 9 bases. The receptor was derived from a woman between 40 and 55 years old in good health and CMV-seronegative. The sample taken for sequencing was PBMCs. CDR3: CASSKIQGAVYEQYF. CDR3 nucleotides: TGTGCCAGCAGCAAAATACAGGGGGCTGTGTACGAGCAGTACTTC.